This T cell receptor beta chain was found in a study of blood T cell repertoires in COVID-19. In the source study's methods: Nucleated cell counts were estimated from reference gene primer amplification. Clones were sequenced by immunoSEQ multiplex PCR, and TCRdb holds only the in-frame ones, with some missing. V and J calls plus clone size are reproduced from that table; the DNA served to infer D and trimming. The profile shows 85,000 to 130,000 clones, about 80% of them singletons. Trimming pared 1 base from V and 0 bases from J, leaving 8 bases between. The CDR3 loop spans 15 amino acids. The V gene's germline CDR1 is KGHSH and CDR2 LQKENI.

Sequenced material: peripheral blood. The genes are TRBV18 and TRBJ2-3, with TRBD1 as a possible D gene (5 bases). This receptor was identified in an elderly woman with active or convalescent COVID-19. The CDR3 DNA reads TGTGCCAGCTCACCACAGCAGGGTAGCACAGATACGCAGTATTTT. Translating it yields CASSPQQGSTDTQYF.